This T cell receptor (beta chain) was captured by sequencing in a study of blood T cell repertoires in COVID-19. Study as a whole: PBMCs, B-cell-depleted T cells, or T cells were the source of the cDNA or gDNA that made up the material.

The germline gives CDR1 SGHNT, CDR2 YYREEE (reference sequence). Trimming took 4 bases from V and 6 from J; bases not matched to a gene: 14. This CDR3 spans 17 amino acids. Those who participated ranged in age from about 18 to 89 years and resided in 20 to 25 US areas. Sequenced by immunoSEQ multiplex PCR; TCRdb stores in-frame clones only, minus some. The repertoire holds approximately 240,000 clones, 87% seen once, with 6% to 7% in the top ten. The TCR sequence derives from a woman aged 30 to 39 with acute COVID-19. Specimen: PBMCs or T cells enriched from blood (not recorded which). The V and J genes are TRBV5-4 and TRBJ2-3; 10 bases map to TRBD2. The CDR3 reads CASSPPRAGGRVDTQYF. For the CDR3, the DNA is TGTGCCAGCAGCCCCCCAAGAGCGGGGGGGCGGGTGGATACGCAGTATTTT.